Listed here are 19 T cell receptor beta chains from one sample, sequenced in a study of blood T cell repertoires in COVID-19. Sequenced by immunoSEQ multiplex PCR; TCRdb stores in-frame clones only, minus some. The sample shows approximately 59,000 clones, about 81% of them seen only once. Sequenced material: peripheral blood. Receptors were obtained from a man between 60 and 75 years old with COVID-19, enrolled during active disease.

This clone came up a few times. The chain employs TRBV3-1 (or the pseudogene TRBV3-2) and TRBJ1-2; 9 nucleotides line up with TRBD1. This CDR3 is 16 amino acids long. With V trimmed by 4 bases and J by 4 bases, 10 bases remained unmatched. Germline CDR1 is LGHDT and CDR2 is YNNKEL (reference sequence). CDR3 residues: CASSRRLPTGGYGYTF. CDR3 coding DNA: TGTGCCAGCAGCCGCCGCCTACCGACAGGGGGCTATGGCTACACCTTC.

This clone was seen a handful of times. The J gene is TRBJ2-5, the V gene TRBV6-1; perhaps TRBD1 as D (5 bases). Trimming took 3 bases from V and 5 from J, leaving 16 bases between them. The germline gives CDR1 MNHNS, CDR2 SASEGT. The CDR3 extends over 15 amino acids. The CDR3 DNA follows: TGTGCCAGCAGTGATGGGGCAGGGTTGAGGGAGACCCAGTACTTC. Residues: CASSDGAGLRETQYF.

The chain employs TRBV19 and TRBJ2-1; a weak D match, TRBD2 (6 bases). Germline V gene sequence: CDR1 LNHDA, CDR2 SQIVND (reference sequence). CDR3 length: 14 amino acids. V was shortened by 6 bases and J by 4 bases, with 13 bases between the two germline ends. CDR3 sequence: CASRPGLLYNEQFF. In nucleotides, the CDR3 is TGTGCCAGTAGACCGGGACTCCTATACAATGAGCAGTTCTTC.

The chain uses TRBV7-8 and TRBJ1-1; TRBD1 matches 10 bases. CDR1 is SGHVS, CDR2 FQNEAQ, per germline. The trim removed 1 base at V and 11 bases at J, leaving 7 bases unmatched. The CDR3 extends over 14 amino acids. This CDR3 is CASSLGRDRGDAFF. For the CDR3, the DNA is TGTGCCAGCAGCTTAGGGCGGGACAGGGGTGACGCTTTCTTT.

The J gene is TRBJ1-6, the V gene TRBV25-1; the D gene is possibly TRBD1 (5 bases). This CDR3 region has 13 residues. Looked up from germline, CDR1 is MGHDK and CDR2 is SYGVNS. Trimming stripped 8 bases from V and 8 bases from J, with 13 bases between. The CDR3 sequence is CASGRDWDSPLHF. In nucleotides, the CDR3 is TGTGCCAGCGGCCGGGACTGGGATTCACCCCTCCACTTT.

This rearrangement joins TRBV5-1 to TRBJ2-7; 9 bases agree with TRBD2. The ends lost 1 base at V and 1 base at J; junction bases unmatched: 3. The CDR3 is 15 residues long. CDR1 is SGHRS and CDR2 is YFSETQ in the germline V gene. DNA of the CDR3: TGCGCCAGCAGCTTGACGCTAGCGGGATCCTACGAGCAGTACTTC. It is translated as CASSLTLAGSYEQYF. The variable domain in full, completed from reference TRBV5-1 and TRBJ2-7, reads KAGVTQTPRYLIKTRGQQVTLSCSPISGHRSVSWYQQTPGQGLQFLFEYFSETQRNKGNFPGRFSGRQFSNSRSEMNVSTLELGDSALYLCASSLTLAGSYEQYFGPGTRLTVT.

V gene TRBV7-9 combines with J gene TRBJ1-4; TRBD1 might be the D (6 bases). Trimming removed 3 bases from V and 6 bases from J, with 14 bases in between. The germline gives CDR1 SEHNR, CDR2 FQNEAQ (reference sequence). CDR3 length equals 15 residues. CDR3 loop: CASSFQGYGDEKLFF. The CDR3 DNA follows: TGTGCCAGCAGCTTCCAGGGGTATGGGGATGAAAAACTGTTTTTT. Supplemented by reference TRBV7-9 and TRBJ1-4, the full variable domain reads DTGVSQNPRHKITKRGQNVTFRCDPISEHNRLYWYRQTLGQGPEFLTYFQNEAQLEKSRLLSDRFSAERPKGSFSTLEIQRTEQGDSAMYLCASSFQGYGDEKLFFGSGTQLSVL.

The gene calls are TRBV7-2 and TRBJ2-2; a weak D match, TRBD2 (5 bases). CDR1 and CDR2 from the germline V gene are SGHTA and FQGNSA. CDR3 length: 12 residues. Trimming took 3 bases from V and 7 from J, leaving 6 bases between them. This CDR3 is CASSFGNGELFF. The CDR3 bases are TGTGCCAGCAGCTTCGGGAACGGGGAGCTGTTTTTT.

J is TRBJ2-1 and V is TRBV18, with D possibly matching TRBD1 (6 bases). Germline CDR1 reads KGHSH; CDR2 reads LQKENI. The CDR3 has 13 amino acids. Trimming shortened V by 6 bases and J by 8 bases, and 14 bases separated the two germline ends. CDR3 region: CASSPDSSDEQFF. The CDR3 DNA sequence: TGTGCCAGCTCGCCGGACAGTTCCGATGAGCAGTTCTTC.

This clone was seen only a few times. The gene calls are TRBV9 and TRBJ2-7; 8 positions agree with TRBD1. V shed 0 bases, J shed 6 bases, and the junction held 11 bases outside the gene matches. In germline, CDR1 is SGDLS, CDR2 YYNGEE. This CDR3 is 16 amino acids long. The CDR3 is CASSVAANQGASEQYF. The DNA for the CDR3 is TGTGCCAGCAGCGTAGCTGCTAACCAGGGGGCGTCCGAGCAGTACTTC.

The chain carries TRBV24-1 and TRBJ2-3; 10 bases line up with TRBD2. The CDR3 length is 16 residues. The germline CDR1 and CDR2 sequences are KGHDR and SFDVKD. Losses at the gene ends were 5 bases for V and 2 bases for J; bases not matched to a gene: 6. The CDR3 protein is CATSARTSGFTDTQYF. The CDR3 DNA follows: TGTGCCACCAGTGCTCGGACTAGCGGATTCACAGATACGCAGTATTTT.

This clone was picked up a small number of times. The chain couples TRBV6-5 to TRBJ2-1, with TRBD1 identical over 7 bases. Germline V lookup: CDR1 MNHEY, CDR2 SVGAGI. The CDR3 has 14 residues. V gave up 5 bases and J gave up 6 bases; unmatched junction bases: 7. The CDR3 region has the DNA TGTGCCAGCAGTATTTCGCAGGGGGTCAATGAGCAGTTCTTC. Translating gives CASSISQGVNEQFF.

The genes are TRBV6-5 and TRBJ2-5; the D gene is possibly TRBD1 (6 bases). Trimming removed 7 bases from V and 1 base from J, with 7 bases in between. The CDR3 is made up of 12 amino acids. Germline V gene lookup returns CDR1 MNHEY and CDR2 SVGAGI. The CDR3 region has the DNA TGTGCCAGCAAGGGGGTCCAAGAGACCCAGTACTTC. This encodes CASKGVQETQYF.

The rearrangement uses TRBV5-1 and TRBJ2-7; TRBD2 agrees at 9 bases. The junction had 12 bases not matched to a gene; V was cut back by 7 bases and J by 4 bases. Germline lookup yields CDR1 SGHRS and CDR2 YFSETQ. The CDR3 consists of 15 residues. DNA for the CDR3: TGCGCCAGCTACCCTGCGGGGGGGGCAGGATACGAGCAGTACTTC. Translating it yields CASYPAGGAGYEQYF.

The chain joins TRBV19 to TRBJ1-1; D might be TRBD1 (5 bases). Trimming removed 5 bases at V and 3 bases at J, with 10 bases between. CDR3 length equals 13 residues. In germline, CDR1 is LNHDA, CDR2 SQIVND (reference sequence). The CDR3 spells CASSPRVDTEAFF. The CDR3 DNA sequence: TGTGCCAGTAGTCCCAGGGTGGACACTGAAGCTTTCTTT.

The CDR3 DNA sequence: TGTGCCAGCAGCTTAATAACAGGGGCAGAGACCCAGTACTTC. It translates to CASSLITGAETQYF. The gene calls are TRBV11-2 and TRBJ2-5; 7 bases are a match to TRBD1. The V gene end was trimmed by 2 bases and the J gene end by 4 bases; junction bases not matched to a gene: 4. The germline V gene has CDR1 SGHAT and CDR2 FQNNGV. The CDR3 has 14 residues.

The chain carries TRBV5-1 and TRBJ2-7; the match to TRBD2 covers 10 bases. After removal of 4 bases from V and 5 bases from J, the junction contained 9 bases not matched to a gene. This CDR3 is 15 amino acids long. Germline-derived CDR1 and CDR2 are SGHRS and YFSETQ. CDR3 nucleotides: TGCGCCAGCAGCGAAGTTAGCGGGGGGATCCACGAGCAGTACTTC. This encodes CASSEVSGGIHEQYF. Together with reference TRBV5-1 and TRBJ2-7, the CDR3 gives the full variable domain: KAGVTQTPRYLIKTRGQQVTLSCSPISGHRSVSWYQQTPGQGLQFLFEYFSETQRNKGNFPGRFSGRQFSNSRSEMNVSTLELGDSALYLCASSEVSGGIHEQYFGPGTRLTVT.

The CDR3 is CASSHLLAGGTDTQYF. CDR3 bases: TGTGCCAGCAGCCACCTACTAGCGGGGGGGACAGATACGCAGTATTTT. The chain uses TRBV4-2 and TRBJ2-3; TRBD2 matches 13 bases. V dropped 3 bases and J dropped 3; count of bases not matched to a gene: 3. Per the germline V gene, CDR1 is LGHNA and CDR2 is YNFKEQ. The CDR3 consists of 16 residues.

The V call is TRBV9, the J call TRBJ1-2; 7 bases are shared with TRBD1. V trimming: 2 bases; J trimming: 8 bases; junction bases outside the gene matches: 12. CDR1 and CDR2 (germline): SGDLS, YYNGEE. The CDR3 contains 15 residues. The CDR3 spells CASSVGGQPAEGYTF. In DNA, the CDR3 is TGTGCCAGCAGCGTGGGGGGACAGCCGGCGGAAGGCTACACCTTC.